The 5 T cell receptor beta chains presented below share a single source sample, sequenced in a study of CD8+ T cells in alopecia areata. As the sequencing template, cDNA was produced by extracting RNA and reverse transcribing it. Measured with immunoSEQ multiplex PCR; TCRdb has only the in-frame clones, and not every one. The sample has 150,000 or so clones; over 45% are singletons. The specimen was CD4+ T cells sorted from blood. These receptors originate from a human donor with alopecia areata.

The chain has TRBV9 and TRBJ2-7; 9 bases agree with TRBD2. Losses at the gene ends were 0 bases for V and 2 bases for J; bases not matched to a gene: 3. The germline V gene encodes CDR1 SGDLS and CDR2 YYNGEE. This CDR3 is built from 15 residues. The CDR3 nucleotides read TGTGCCAGCAGCGTAGGTGCGGGAGGGGCCTACGAGCAGTACTTC. This gives the protein CASSVGAGGAYEQYF.

This chain uses TRBV5-1 with TRBJ1-5, with TRBD1 as a possible D gene (5 bases). V lost 0 bases, J lost 3 bases, and 10 bases lay in between. The CDR3 is made up of 15 amino acids. CDR1 SGHRS and CDR2 YFSETQ come from the germline V gene. CDR3 nucleotides: TGCGCCAGCAGCTTGGGCGGGGCCTCCAATCAGCCCCAGCATTTT. Its protein is CASSLGGASNQPQHF.

The CDR3 region has the DNA TGTGCCAGCAGACCTAGCGGGAGTAGTCCAGATACGCAGTATTTT. It codes for CASRPSGSSPDTQYF. The chain couples TRBV6-5 to TRBJ2-3; TRBD2 matches 10 bases. V lost 6 bases and J lost 4; bases outside the gene matches: 7. Germline V gives CDR1 MNHEY, CDR2 SVGAGI. CDR3 size: 15 residues.

The chain combines TRBV28 with TRBJ2-1, with D uncertain. Looked up from germline, CDR1 is MDHEN and CDR2 is SYDVKM. This CDR3 spans 9 amino acids. V was pared by 7 bases and J by 8 bases, with 3 bases between. CDR3 sequence (DNA): TGTGCCAGCATCCATGAGCAGTTCTTC. It is translated as CASIHEQFF.

The J gene is TRBJ2-7, the V gene TRBV5-4, with D possibly being TRBD2 (5 bases). The CDR3 extends over 15 amino acids. V was pared by 4 bases and J by 0 bases, with 14 bases between. The germline gives CDR1 SGHNT, CDR2 YYREEE (reference sequence). The CDR3 nucleotides are TGTGCCAGCAGCCCCCCCGAGGGCAGCTCCTACGAGCAGTACTTC. It yields the protein CASSPPEGSSYEQYF.